Listed below are T cell receptor beta chains from one sample, sequenced in a study of blood T cell repertoires in COVID-19. Assay: immunoSEQ multiplex PCR; the TCRdb copy retains only in-frame clones and omits some. Of about 150,000 clones in the sample, 87% were seen once. Sequencing input: peripheral blood. The receptors here all came from a man older than 75 with acute or convalescent COVID-19. CDR3s include the opening cysteine and the closing phenylalanine or tryptophan. A D gene is named only where the DNA matches it firmly. The size field is filled for only some rows; it gives once, few, many or a size class.

>TRBV6-5|TRBD1|.|TRBJ2-1
CASSHSSGQMYNEQFF
TGTGCCAGCAGTCACTCGTCGGGACAGATGTACAATGAGCAGTTCTTC
>TRBV3-1/TRBV3-2|TRBD2|.|TRBJ2-3
CASSYSRAAGGTDTQYF
TGTGCCAGCAGCTACTCCAGGGCGGCGGGAGGCACAGATACGCAGTATTTT
>TRBV3-1/TRBV3-2|.|.|TRBJ1-1
CASSPLRGWNTEAFF
TGTGCCAGCAGCCCTCTCAGGGGTTGGAACACTGAAGCTTTCTTT
>TRBV20-1|.|.|TRBJ1-1
CSASTGLNTEAFF
TGCAGTGCTAGTACAGGTTTGAACACTGAAGCTTTCTTT
>TRBV5-1|.|.|TRBJ1-2
CASSAPTEPSNYGYTF
TGCGCCAGCAGCGCACCAACAGAGCCGTCTAACTATGGCTACACCTTC
>TRBV27|.|.|TRBJ1-6
CASSLSVRVGSPLHF
TGTGCCAGCAGTTTATCGGTCAGGGTGGGATCACCCCTCCACTTT
>TRBV9|TRBD1|.|TRBJ2-4
CASSPDRAGNIQYF
TGTGCCAGCAGCCCCGACAGGGCGGGAAACATTCAGTACTTC
>TRBV6-5|TRBD1|.|TRBJ1-2
CASRLRTGGGYTF
TGTGCCAGCAGACTTAGGACAGGTGGTGGCTACACCTTC
>TRBV7-8|TRBD2|.|TRBJ2-1
CASTKETSGGSGSYNEQFF
TGTGCCAGCACGAAAGAGACTAGCGGGGGGTCGGGCTCCTACAATGAGCAGTTCTTC
>TRBV18|.|.|TRBJ2-3
CASSPPDRQLTDTQYF
TGTGCCAGCTCACCTCCTGACCGACAGCTCACAGATACGCAGTATTTT
>TRBV3-1/TRBV3-2|TRBD2|.|TRBJ2-3
CASSAGLTNTDTQYF
TGTGCCAGCAGCGCGGGACTAACTAACACAGATACGCAGTATTTT
>TRBV5-1|TRBD2|.|TRBJ2-3
CASSLGLAGALDTQYF
TGCGCCAGCAGCTTGGGGCTAGCGGGAGCCTTAGATACGCAGTATTTT
>TRBV6-6|TRBD2|.|TRBJ2-3
CASSPSGRMGDTQYF
TGTGCCAGCAGTCCCTCCGGGAGGATGGGAGATACGCAGTATTTT
>TRBV7-6|.|.|TRBJ2-7
CASSLFGANEQYF
TGTGCCAGCAGCCTCTTTGGGGCTAACGAGCAGTACTTC
>TRBV6-6|.|once|TRBJ2-2
CASSYSSSGAGELFF
TGTGCCAGCAGTTACTCGAGTTCAGGGGCCGGGGAGCTGTTTTTT
>TRBV6-5|.|.|TRBJ2-7
CASRAGAYEQYF
TGTGCCAGCAGAGCAGGGGCCTACGAGCAGTACTTC
>TRBV6-4|.|.|TRBJ1-2
CASSDSAEPYGYTF
TGTGCCAGCAGTGACTCGGCAGAACCCTATGGCTACACCTTC
>TRBV19|.|.|TRBJ2-1
CASSTGTRDGDEQFF
TGTGCCAGTAGTACCGGGACAAGGGATGGGGATGAGCAGTTCTTC
>TRBV3-1/TRBV3-2|.|once|TRBJ2-1
CASSLLGTSQGEQFF
TGTGCCAGCAGCCTTCTCGGAACTAGCCAAGGTGAGCAGTTCTTC
>TRBV10-3|.|.|TRBJ2-3
CAISGAGGTSSTDTQYF
TGTGCCATCAGTGGTGCCGGCGGGACCTCTAGCACAGATACGCAGTATTTT
>TRBV5-4|TRBD2|.|TRBJ2-1
CASSSPGLAANEQFF
TGTGCCAGCAGCTCTCCGGGACTAGCAGCCAATGAGCAGTTCTTC
>TRBV12-3/TRBV12-4|.|.|TRBJ1-4
CASRLRQEKLFF
TGTGCCAGCAGACTCCGACAGGAAAAACTGTTTTTT
>TRBV18|.|.|TRBJ1-6
CASSSDFNSPLHF
TGTGCCAGCTCTTCGGACTTTAATTCACCCCTCCACTTT
>TRBV5-1|TRBD1|.|TRBJ2-3
CASSWRQGTQDTQYF
TGCGCCAGCAGCTGGAGACAGGGGACCCAAGATACGCAGTATTTT
>TRBV9|TRBD1|.|TRBJ1-3
CASSVAGTGGSGNTIYF
TGTGCCAGCAGCGTAGCTGGGACAGGGGGCTCTGGAAACACCATATATTTT
>TRBV12-5|TRBD1|few|TRBJ1-2
CASGTRTGHGYTF
TGTGCTAGTGGTACCCGGACAGGCCACGGCTACACCTTC
>TRBV27|.|.|TRBJ2-1
CASSSGRSGYNEQFF
TGTGCCAGCAGTTCCGGTCGAAGCGGGTACAATGAGCAGTTCTTC